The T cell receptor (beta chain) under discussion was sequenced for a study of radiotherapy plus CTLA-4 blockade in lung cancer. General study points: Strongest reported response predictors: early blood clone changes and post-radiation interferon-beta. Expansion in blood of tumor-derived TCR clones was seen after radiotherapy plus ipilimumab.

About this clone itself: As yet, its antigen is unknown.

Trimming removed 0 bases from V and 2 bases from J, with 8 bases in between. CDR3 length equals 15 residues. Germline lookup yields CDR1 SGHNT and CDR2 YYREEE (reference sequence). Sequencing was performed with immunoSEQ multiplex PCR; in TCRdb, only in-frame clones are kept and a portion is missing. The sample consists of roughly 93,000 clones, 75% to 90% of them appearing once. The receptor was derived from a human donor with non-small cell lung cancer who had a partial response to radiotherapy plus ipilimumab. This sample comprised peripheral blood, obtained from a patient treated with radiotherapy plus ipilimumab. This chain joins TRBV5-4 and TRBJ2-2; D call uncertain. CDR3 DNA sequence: TGTGCCAGCAGCTTGGCCGGAGTCAACACCGGGGAGCTGTTTTTT. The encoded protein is CASSLAGVNTGELFF.